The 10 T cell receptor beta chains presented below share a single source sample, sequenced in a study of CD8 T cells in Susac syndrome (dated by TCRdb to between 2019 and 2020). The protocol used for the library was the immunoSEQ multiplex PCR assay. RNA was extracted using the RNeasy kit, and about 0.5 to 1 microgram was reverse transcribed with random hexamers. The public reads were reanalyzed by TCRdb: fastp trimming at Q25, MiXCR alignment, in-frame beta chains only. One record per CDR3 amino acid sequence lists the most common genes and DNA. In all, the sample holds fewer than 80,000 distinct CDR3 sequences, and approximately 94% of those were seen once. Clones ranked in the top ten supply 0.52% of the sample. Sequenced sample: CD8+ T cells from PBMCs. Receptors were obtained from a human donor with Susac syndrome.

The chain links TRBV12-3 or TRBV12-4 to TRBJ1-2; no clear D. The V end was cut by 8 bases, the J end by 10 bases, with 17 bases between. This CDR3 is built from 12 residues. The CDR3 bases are TGTGCCAGCCCCCCCCCTGCAGGCCTCTACACCTTC. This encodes CASPPPAGLYTF.

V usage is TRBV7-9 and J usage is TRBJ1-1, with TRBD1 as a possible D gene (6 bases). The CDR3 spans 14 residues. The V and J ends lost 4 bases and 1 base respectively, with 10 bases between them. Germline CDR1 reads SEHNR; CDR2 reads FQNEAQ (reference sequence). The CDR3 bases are TGTGCCAGCAGCTCCCCGGGGGCGAACACTGAAGCTTTCTTT. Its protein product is CASSSPGANTEAFF.

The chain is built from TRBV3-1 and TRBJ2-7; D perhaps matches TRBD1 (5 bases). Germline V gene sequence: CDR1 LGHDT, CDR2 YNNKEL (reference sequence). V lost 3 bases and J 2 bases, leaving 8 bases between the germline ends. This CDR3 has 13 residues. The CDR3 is CASSHRATYEQYF. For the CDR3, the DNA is TGTGCCAGCAGCCACAGGGCAACCTACGAGCAGTACTTC.

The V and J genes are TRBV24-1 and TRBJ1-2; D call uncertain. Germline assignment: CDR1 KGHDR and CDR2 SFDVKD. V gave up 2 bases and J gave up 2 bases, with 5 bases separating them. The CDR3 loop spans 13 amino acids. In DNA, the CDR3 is TGTGCCACCAGTGATTACCTAAACTATGGCTACACCTTC. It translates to CATSDYLNYGYTF.

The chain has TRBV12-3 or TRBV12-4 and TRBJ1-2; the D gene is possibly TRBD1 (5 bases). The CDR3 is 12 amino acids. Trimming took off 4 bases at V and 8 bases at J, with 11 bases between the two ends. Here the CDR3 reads CASSWGDRGYTF. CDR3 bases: TGTGCCAGCAGTTGGGGGGATCGAGGCTACACCTTC.

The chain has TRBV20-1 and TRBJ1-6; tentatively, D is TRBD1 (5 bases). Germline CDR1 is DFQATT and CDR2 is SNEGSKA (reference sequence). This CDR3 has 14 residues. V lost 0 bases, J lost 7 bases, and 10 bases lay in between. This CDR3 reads CSARDAGENSPLHF. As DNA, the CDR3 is TGCAGTGCTAGAGATGCGGGGGAGAATTCACCCCTCCACTTT.

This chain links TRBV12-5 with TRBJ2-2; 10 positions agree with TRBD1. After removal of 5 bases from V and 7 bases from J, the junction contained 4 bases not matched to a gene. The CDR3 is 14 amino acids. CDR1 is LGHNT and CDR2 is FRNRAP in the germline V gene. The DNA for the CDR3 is TGTGCTAGTGGTGACAGGGGGCCAAACGGGGAGCTGTTTTTT. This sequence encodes CASGDRGPNGELFF.

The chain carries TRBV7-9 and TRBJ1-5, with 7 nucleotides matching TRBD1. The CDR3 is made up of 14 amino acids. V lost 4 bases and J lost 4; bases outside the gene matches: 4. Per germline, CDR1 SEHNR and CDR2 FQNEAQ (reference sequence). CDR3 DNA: TGTGCCAGCAGCTCGGGACAGTTAAATCAGCCCCAGCATTTT. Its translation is CASSSGQLNQPQHF.

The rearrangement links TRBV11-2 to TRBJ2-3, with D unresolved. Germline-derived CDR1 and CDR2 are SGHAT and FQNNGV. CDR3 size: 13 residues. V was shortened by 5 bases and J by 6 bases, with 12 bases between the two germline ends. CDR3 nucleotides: TGTGCCAGCAGCAAAATACGGGCGGATACGCAGTATTTT. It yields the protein CASSKIRADTQYF.

CDR3: CSASSLGLVQETQYF. In nucleotides, the CDR3 is TGCAGTGCTAGTTCCCTCGGACTAGTTCAAGAGACCCAGTACTTC. This chain joins TRBV20-1 and TRBJ2-5; the match to TRBD2 covers 7 bases. The CDR3 is made up of 15 amino acids. The germline gives CDR1 DFQATT, CDR2 SNEGSKA (reference sequence). Unmatched junction bases numbered 9, after V lost 3 bases and J lost 2 bases.